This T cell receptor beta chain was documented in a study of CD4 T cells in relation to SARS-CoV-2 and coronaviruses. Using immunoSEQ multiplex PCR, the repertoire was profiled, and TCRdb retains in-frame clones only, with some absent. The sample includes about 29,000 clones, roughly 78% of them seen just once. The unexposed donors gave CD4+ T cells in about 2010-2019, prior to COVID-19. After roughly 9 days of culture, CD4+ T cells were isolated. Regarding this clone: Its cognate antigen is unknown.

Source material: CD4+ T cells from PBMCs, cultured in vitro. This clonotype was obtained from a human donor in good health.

CDR3 nucleotides: TGTGCCACCTCCTTAGGCACCGGGGAGCTGTTTTTT. Residues: CATSLGTGELFF. V usage is TRBV11-3 and J usage is TRBJ2-2; no clear D. V gave up 10 bases and J gave up 4 bases, with 10 bases separating them. Germline V gives CDR1 SGHNT, CDR2 YENEEA. The CDR3 is 12 residues long.